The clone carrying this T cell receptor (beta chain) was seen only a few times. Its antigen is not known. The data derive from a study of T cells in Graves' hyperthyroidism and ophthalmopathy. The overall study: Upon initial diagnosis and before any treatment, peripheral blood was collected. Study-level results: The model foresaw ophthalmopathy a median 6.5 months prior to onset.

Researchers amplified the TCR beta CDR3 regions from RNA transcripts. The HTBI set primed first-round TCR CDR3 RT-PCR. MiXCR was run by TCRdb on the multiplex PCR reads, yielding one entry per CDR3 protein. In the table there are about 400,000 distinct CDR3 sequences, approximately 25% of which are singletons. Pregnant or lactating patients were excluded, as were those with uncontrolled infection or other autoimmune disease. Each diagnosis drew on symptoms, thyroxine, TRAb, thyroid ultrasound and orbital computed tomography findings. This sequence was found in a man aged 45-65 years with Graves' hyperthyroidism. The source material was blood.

Written as DNA, the CDR3 is TGTGCCAGCAGCTTAGGTGGTTTTGGGGGGCGCTTCATTCAGTACTTC. Protein: CASSLGGFGGRFIQYF. This chain connects TRBV11-2 to TRBJ2-4; either TRBD1 or TRBD2 may fit D (6 bases each). Germline V gene lookup returns CDR1 SGHAT and CDR2 FQNNGV. The V and J ends lost 1 base and 9 bases respectively, with 19 bases between them. This CDR3 has 16 amino acids.